This T cell receptor beta chain is drawn from a study of cytomegalovirus exposure and HLA in healthy donors. Overall study findings and caveats: Presence/absence comparisons presumed near-even sequencing depth among donors.

The V segment lost 4 bases and the J segment 2 bases; nucleotides outside the gene matches: 13. Germline values: CDR1 SGDLS, CDR2 YYNGEE. This CDR3 comprises 17 residues. PCR primers comprised 60 Vbeta and 13 Jbeta primers. Clones were sequenced by immunoSEQ multiplex PCR, and TCRdb holds only the in-frame ones, with some missing. Of about 180,000 clones listed, roughly 80% are singletons. Regarding this clone: Its antigen remains unknown.

The receptor's source is a young woman in good health and CMV-seropositive. V and J are TRBV9 and TRBJ2-7, with 9 bases matching TRBD1. Sequenced: PBMCs. The CDR3 nucleotides are TGTGCCAGCAGCTTGTTTCCGGGACAGGGTTTGACCTACGAGCAGTACTTC. It encodes CASSLFPGQGLTYEQYF.